This is a list of T cell receptor beta chains from one sample in a study of high-grade serous ovarian cancer treatment subgroups. The method was immunoSEQ multiplex PCR; TCRdb's version includes in-frame clones alone and lacks a portion of them. In the table there are 13,000 or so clones, roughly 85% of which are singletons. The specimen sequenced was tumor tissue. These receptor sequences come from a human donor with high-grade serous ovarian cancer. The CDR3 runs from the conserved cysteine through the conserved F or W. A D gene is named only where the DNA matches it firmly. Size is stated for part of the rows, as once, few or many counts, or as a class when the clone is expanded.

D	V	size	J	DNA	CDR3
TRBD1	TRBV6-1	once	TRBJ1-1	TGTGCCAGCAGTGAAGGGGCAGGGGGCATCGGTAAAACTGAAGCTTTCTTT	CASSEGAGGIGKTEAFF
.	TRBV5-1	once	TRBJ2-5	TGCGCCAGCAGCGCTAGCCTCCAAGAGACCCAGTACTTC	CASSASLQETQYF
.	TRBV5-6	.	TRBJ2-7	TGTGCCAGCAGCTTATGGACCCTCTACGAGCAGTACTTC	CASSLWTLYEQYF
.	TRBV6-5	.	TRBJ1-1	TGTGCCAGCAGTTTATCGCGTGCCCTCGTGAAGATTTTCTTT	CASSLSRALVKIFF
.	TRBV7-9	.	TRBJ2-5	TGTGCCAGCAGCTTAGCGGGGGTCATCGAGACCCAGTACTTC	CASSLAGVIETQYF
.	TRBV7-9	.	TRBJ2-5	TGTGCCAGCAGCTTAGCCGGGACCCAGAAGACCCAGTACTTC	CASSLAGTQKTQYF
.	TRBV30	.	TRBJ1-1	TGTGCCTGGAGTGTAGGGGTAGAAACTGAAGCTTTCTTT	CAWSVGVETEAFF
.	TRBV2	once	TRBJ1-3	TGTGCCAGCAGTCCTCGGGGTCCTGGAAACACCATATATTTT	CASSPRGPGNTIYF
.	TRBV5-1	.	TRBJ2-1	TGCGCCAGCGCCGAGCAAGCGGGCCGGGGTGAGCAGTTCTTC	CASAEQAGRGEQFF
TRBD1	TRBV7-9	.	TRBJ1-4	TGTGCCAGCAGCTCGACAGGGGAGGAGGCAAAACTGTTTTTT	CASSSTGEEAKLFF
TRBD1	TRBV7-8	.	TRBJ1-1	TGTGCCAGCAGCTTAGCGATCGGACAGGGAGGTAACACTGAAGCTTTCTTT	CASSLAIGQGGNTEAFF
.	TRBV21-1	once	TRBJ1-4	TGTGCCAGCAGCATTCTTGGCAATGAGGGAAAACTGTTTTTT	CASSILGNEGKLFF
TRBD2	TRBV29-1	.	TRBJ2-5	TGCAGCGTGGAACCTCTCGCGGGGGTTCGGGAGACCCAGTACTTC	CSVEPLAGVRETQYF
.	TRBV10-1	.	TRBJ2-1	TGCGCCAGCAGTGAAGGGGTACTCACCTACAATGAGCAGTTCTTC	CASSEGVLTYNEQFF
.	TRBV30	.	TRBJ1-6	TGTGCCTGGCTAAGCTCCTATAATTCACCCCTCCACTTT	CAWLSSYNSPLHF
TRBD2	TRBV11-2	.	TRBJ2-7	TGTGCCAGCAGCAAAAGCGGGGGGGCCTACGAGCAGTACTTC	CASSKSGGAYEQYF
.	TRBV28	.	TRBJ1-2	TGTGCCAGCAGCAAGACGAGGGGGGGAGGCTACACCTTC	CASSKTRGGGYTF
.	TRBV2	.	TRBJ1-1	TGTGCCAGCAGTGAGGGACGCGCCCCACTTAACACTGAAGCTTTCTTT	CASSEGRAPLNTEAFF
.	TRBV7-2	.	TRBJ1-3	TGTGCCAGCAGCTTAGTCTCCGACTCTGGAAACACCATATATTTT	CASSLVSDSGNTIYF
.	TRBV2	.	TRBJ2-1	TGTGCCAGCACAGACACGAGCTCCTACAATGAGCAGTTCTTC	CASTDTSSYNEQFF
.	TRBV10-1	.	TRBJ2-7	TGCGCCAGCAGTGAAGGGAACAGAGCCTCCTACGAGCAGTACTTC	CASSEGNRASYEQYF
.	TRBV7-2	.	TRBJ1-1	TGTGCCAGCAGCTTAGGGGCCCGAACAACTGAAGCTTTCTTT	CASSLGARTTEAFF
.	TRBV6-5	.	TRBJ1-1	TGTGCCAGCAGTTACTCGGTCTTAGGAAACACTGAAGCTTTCTTT	CASSYSVLGNTEAFF
.	TRBV9	.	TRBJ1-2	TGTGCCAGCAGCGTAGCGACAGGCCATAACTATGGCTACACCTTC	CASSVATGHNYGYTF
.	TRBV5-1	.	TRBJ1-3	TGCGCCAGCAGCTTGTACGGAGACTCTGGAAACACCATATATTTT	CASSLYGDSGNTIYF
.	TRBV6-6	.	TRBJ2-7	TGTGCCAGCAGTTACTCGGAGCTACGGAACGAGCAGTACTTC	CASSYSELRNEQYF
TRBD2	TRBV7-3	.	TRBJ2-2	TGTGCCAGCAACCCCCGGGGGGGCACCGGGGAGCTGTTTTTT	CASNPRGGTGELFF
.	TRBV4-1	.	TRBJ2-7	TGCGCCAGCAGCTTAAAACCGGCCGGAGAGCAGTACTTC	CASSLKPAGEQYF
.	TRBV6-5	.	TRBJ1-1	TGTGCCAGCCAATTGGCAGGGTCGAACACTGAAGCTTTCTTT	CASQLAGSNTEAFF
.	TRBV2	.	TRBJ1-1	TGTGCCAGCGTCCCCTTGCGGGGACAGAACACTGAAGCTTTCTTT	CASVPLRGQNTEAFF
.	TRBV10-3	.	TRBJ2-2	TGTGCCATCAGTGAGTCCCTCAACACCGGGGAGCTGTTTTTT	CAISESLNTGELFF
.	TRBV6-5	.	TRBJ1-6	TGTGCCAGCAGTTCGGACTGGAATCCACCCCTCCACTTT	CASSSDWNPPLHF
.	TRBV5-1	.	TRBJ1-6	TGCGCCAGCAGCTTGGACGGTGTTTGGGGGGCCAATTCACCCCTCCACTTT	CASSLDGVWGANSPLHF
.	TRBV30	.	TRBJ1-5	TGTGCCTGGAGCCCCCCTCTGCCTAATCAGCCCCAGCATTTT	CAWSPPLPNQPQHF
.	TRBV7-2	.	TRBJ1-5	TGTGCCAGCAGCCCCCTTGGGATTCCGGGTCAGCCCCAGCATTTT	CASSPLGIPGQPQHF
TRBD1	TRBV28	.	TRBJ1-2	TGTGCCAGCAGTCCGGGACAGGGGGGGGGCTACACCTTC	CASSPGQGGGYTF
TRBD1	TRBV7-8	.	TRBJ1-4	TGTGCCAGCAGCCTAGAGGACAGGGCGGATGAAAAACTGTTTTTT	CASSLEDRADEKLFF
.	TRBV27	.	TRBJ2-1	TGTGCCAGCAGTTTCAGTGATTTTAGTGAGCAGTTCTTC	CASSFSDFSEQFF
.	TRBV30	.	TRBJ2-6	TGTGCCTGGAGCCGGAGGGGTGGTGGGGCCAACGTCCTGACTTTC	CAWSRRGGGANVLTF
.	TRBV6-6	.	TRBJ1-1	TGTGCCAGCAGTTCCACAGGGCCCCGCTTTGAAGCTTTCTTT	CASSSTGPRFEAFF
.	TRBV11-2	once	TRBJ1-2	TGTGCCAGCAGCTTAGAGGAGGTGTTTGGCTACACCTTC	CASSLEEVFGYTF